These 21 T cell receptor beta chains originate from one sample sequenced in a study of blood T cell repertoires in COVID-19. Generated by immunoSEQ multiplex PCR, the TCRdb table keeps only in-frame clones and is missing some. The table records 55,000 to 95,000 clones, 80% to 85% of them present only once. Sequenced: peripheral blood. The receptors here all came from a woman aged 55-69 years with acute or convalescent COVID-19.

This chain uses TRBV29-1 with TRBJ2-5; TRBD2 aligns across 10 bases. Germline lookup yields CDR1 SQVTM and CDR2 ANQGSEA. The J segment lost 4 bases and the V segment lost 6 bases, leaving 8 bases of the junction unmatched. The CDR3 covers 14 residues. The DNA of the CDR3 is TGCAGCGTCACCACACTAGCGGGGAGAGAGACCCAGTACTTC. Translating it yields CSVTTLAGRETQYF.

The CDR3 region is CSRPSRGEAFF. Here the CDR3 DNA reads TGCAGCCGCCCCAGCAGGGGTGAAGCTTTCTTT. The chain couples TRBV20-1 to TRBJ1-1, with D maybe TRBD1 (6 bases). Germline CDR1 reads DFQATT; CDR2 reads SNEGSKA (reference sequence). The length of the CDR3 is 11 residues.

The chain links TRBV14 to TRBJ2-1; 7 positions agree with TRBD1. The CDR3 totals 17 residues. Trimming took 1 base from V and 6 from J; bases not matched to a gene: 12. Germline CDR1 is SGHDN and CDR2 is FVKESK. The CDR3 loop reads CASSQVVVGPGGNEQFF. The CDR3, as DNA: TGTGCCAGCAGCCAAGTAGTTGTAGGGCCAGGGGGCAATGAGCAGTTCTTC.

The chain combines TRBV19 with TRBJ2-5; D possibly corresponds to TRBD1 (7 bases). CDR1 is LNHDA and CDR2 is SQIVND in the germline V gene (reference sequence). The CDR3 covers 16 residues. The V gene lost 6 bases and the J gene lost 2 bases, with 19 bases spanning the gap. CDR3 DNA: TGTGCCAGTAGGGAGGGCGGGGACAGAGGACAAGAGACCCAGTACTTC. Amino acids: CASREGGDRGQETQYF. Based on the CDR3 plus reference TRBV19 and TRBJ2-5, the full variable domain is DGGITQSPKYLFRKEGQNVTLSCEQNLNHDAMYWYRQDPGQGLRLIYYSQIVNDFQKGDIAEGYSVSREKKESFPLTVTSAQKNPTAFYLCASREGGDRGQETQYFGPGTRLLVL.

The CDR3 region is CASNSRQGGNQPQHF. DNA of the CDR3: TGTGCCAGTAACTCCAGACAGGGGGGCAATCAGCCCCAGCATTTT. The V and J genes are TRBV19 and TRBJ1-5; 9 bases are a match to TRBD1. Germline CDR1 and CDR2: LNHDA and SQIVND (reference sequence). V was clipped by 7 bases and J by 2 bases; unmatched bases: 6. The length of the CDR3 is 15 residues.

The rearrangement uses TRBV7-8 and TRBJ1-5; the D gene is possibly TRBD1 (6 bases). The V gene lost 7 bases and the J gene lost 2 bases, with 9 bases spanning the gap. Germline-derived CDR1 and CDR2 are SGHVS and FQNEAQ. The CDR3 is 13 residues long. This chain's CDR3 is CASNRQGNQPQHF. Written as DNA, the CDR3 is TGTGCCAGCAACCGACAGGGCAATCAGCCCCAGCATTTT.

V and J are TRBV5-1 and TRBJ2-5; 10 bases fit TRBD2. V trimming: 7 bases; J trimming: 5 bases; junction bases outside the gene matches: 5. The germline V gene encodes CDR1 SGHRS and CDR2 YFSETQ. This CDR3 is 13 amino acids long. The CDR3 spells CASASGSVETQYF. The CDR3 DNA reads as TGCGCCAGCGCTAGCGGGAGTGTGGAGACCCAGTACTTC.

The chain recombines TRBV2 with TRBJ1-2, with 11 bases aligning to TRBD1. After removal of 6 bases from V and 7 bases from J, the junction contained 4 bases not matched to a gene. There are 13 residues in the CDR3. Germline values: CDR1 SNHLY, CDR2 FYNNEI. CDR3 sequence: CASRDRGLAGYTF. In nucleotides, the CDR3 is TGTGCCAGCAGGGACAGGGGGCTTGCTGGCTACACCTTC.

The V gene is TRBV7-9, the J gene TRBJ1-5, with 9 positions matching TRBD1. Looked up from germline, CDR1 is SEHNR and CDR2 is FQNEAQ (reference sequence). The CDR3 sequence is 13 residues long. The J segment lost 7 bases and the V segment lost 3 bases, leaving 1 base of the junction unmatched. Here the CDR3 DNA reads TGTGCCAGCAGCTTGGGACAGGGCCAGCCCCAGCATTTT. This gives the protein CASSLGQGQPQHF.

The V and J genes are TRBV11-3 and TRBJ2-1; possible D gene TRBD1, 6 bases. V lost 1 base and J 2 bases, leaving 9 bases between the germline ends. This CDR3 is built from 15 residues. Germline CDR1 and CDR2: SGHNT and YENEEA. This CDR3 reads CASSLGGQTYNEQFF. The CDR3 region has the DNA TGTGCCAGCAGCTTAGGGGGGCAGACCTACAATGAGCAGTTCTTC.

The chain recombines TRBV11-1 with TRBJ2-3; 8 bases align to TRBD1. Germline CDR1 SGHAT, CDR2 FQDESV (reference sequence). The trim removed 1 base at V and 6 bases at J, leaving 9 bases unmatched. The CDR3 contains 16 residues. CDR3 sequence (DNA): TGTGCCAGCAGCTTAGTCGGTCAGGGGGCGGTGGATACGCAGTATTTT. It yields the protein CASSLVGQGAVDTQYF.

CDR3 coding DNA: TGTGCCAGCAGCTGGGGGGATGGCTACACCTTC. This translates into CASSWGDGYTF. The chain has TRBV5-5 and TRBJ1-2; possible D gene TRBD1, 5 bases. The CDR3 is made up of 11 amino acids. Deletions cut 3 bases from V and 6 bases from J, with 6 bases between. Germline-derived CDR1 and CDR2 are SGHKS and YYEKEE (reference sequence).

The chain employs TRBV11-3 and TRBJ2-1; 7 positions match TRBD2. After removal of 5 bases from V and 2 bases from J, the junction contained 9 bases not matched to a gene. The CDR3 contains 16 residues. Germline V gene lookup returns CDR1 SGHNT and CDR2 YENEEA. CDR3 sequence (DNA): TGTGCCAGCAGCCCAAGAGGGGCGGGAGCCTACAATGAGCAGTTCTTC. Its protein product is CASSPRGAGAYNEQFF.

In its sample, this clone was seen once. The genes are TRBV5-1 and TRBJ2-2, with TRBD2 matching 9 bases. The CDR3 contains 15 residues. Germline assignment: CDR1 SGHRS and CDR2 YFSETQ. V lost 6 bases and J lost 6; bases outside the gene matches: 9. The CDR3 reads CASTYSGSPPGELFF. The CDR3 nucleotides are TGCGCCAGCACCTATAGCGGGAGTCCTCCCGGGGAGCTGTTTTTT.

V and J are TRBV3-1 (or the pseudogene TRBV3-2) and TRBJ1-2; TRBD1 agrees at 10 bases. Germline-derived CDR1 and CDR2 are LGHDT and YNNKEL (reference sequence). This CDR3 is 14 amino acids long. V lost 4 bases, J lost 5 bases, and 4 bases stayed unmatched. The DNA for the CDR3 is TGTGCCAGCAGCCGACAGGGGGCCAAATATGGCTACACCTTC. It is translated as CASSRQGAKYGYTF.

This clone was seen once. This chain links TRBV5-1 with TRBJ2-2, with 8 nucleotides matching TRBD2. The germline CDR1 and CDR2 sequences are SGHRS and YFSETQ. J lost 5 bases, V lost 0 bases, and 9 bases had no gene match. This CDR3 is 17 amino acids long. Here the CDR3 DNA reads TGCGCCAGCAGCTTGGCGACTAGCGTTTCGCGAACCGGGGAGCTGTTTTTT. Translation: CASSLATSVSRTGELFF.

This clone has a single count. The J gene is TRBJ2-7, the V gene TRBV19; tentatively, D is TRBD1 (7 bases). CDR3 length: 15 amino acids. Trimming removed 1 base from V and 0 bases from J, with 10 bases in between. Germline loops: CDR1 LNHDA, CDR2 SQIVND (reference sequence). The CDR3 loop reads CASSIAGGTSYEQYF. CDR3 nucleotides: TGTGCCAGTAGTATAGCAGGGGGGACCTCCTACGAGCAGTACTTC.

V gene TRBV2 combines with J gene TRBJ1-4, with D tentatively TRBD1 (5 bases). This CDR3 has 15 residues. Germline-derived CDR1 and CDR2 are SNHLY and FYNNEI. V was shortened by 10 bases and J by 1 base, with 16 bases between the two germline ends. CDR3 nucleotide sequence: TGTGCCAATGCCGCACAGGCAGGAACTAATGAAAAACTGTTTTTT. It specifies CANAAQAGTNEKLFF.

V and J are TRBV9 and TRBJ2-5, with D unclear. Trimming shortened V by 0 bases and J by 0 bases, and 9 bases separated the two germline ends. Germline values: CDR1 SGDLS, CDR2 YYNGEE. CDR3 length: 15 residues. The CDR3 DNA sequence: TGTGCCAGCAGCGTAGGAACTCTCAACCAAGAGACCCAGTACTTC. Residues: CASSVGTLNQETQYF.

The J gene is TRBJ2-3, the V gene TRBV29-1; 11 bases map to TRBD2. CDR3 length: 18 residues. With 3 bases clipped from V and 1 base from J, the junction kept 12 bases outside the gene matches. The V gene's germline CDR1 is SQVTM and CDR2 ANQGSEA. The CDR3 DNA is TGCAGCGTTGAGATAACCCGACTAGCGGGATCGGGCACAGATACGCAGTATTTT. Translated: CSVEITRLAGSGTDTQYF.

The table lists this clone with a count of one. This chain connects TRBV5-1 to TRBJ1-6; no definite D call. V was pared by 0 bases and J by 6 bases, with 4 bases between. Looked up from germline, CDR1 is SGHRS and CDR2 is YFSETQ. This CDR3 region has 13 residues. CDR3 loop: CASSLAGNSPLHF. The CDR3 DNA is TGCGCCAGCAGCTTGGCCGGTAATTCACCCCTCCACTTT.